A selection of T cell receptor beta chains follows, all from one sample in a study of T cells in Graves' hyperthyroidism and ophthalmopathy. TCRdb fed the multiplex PCR reads into MiXCR, producing one record per CDR3 protein. The sample has 600,000 to 650,000 distinct CDR3 sequences, more than 20% seen once; the top ten hold under 35%. Sequencing used blood. These receptors were obtained from a man aged 30-40 years with Graves' ophthalmopathy. Both conserved end residues are part of each CDR3. D genes are given only for firm matches. Expanded clones are given a class, and other clones once, few, many or no size at all.

j_gene | d_gene | abundance | v_gene | CDR3aa | CDR3nt
TRBJ2-2 | NA | NA | TRBV7-9 | CASSSYTGLGTGELFF | TGTGCCAGCAGCTCCTACACAGGGTTGGGCACCGGGGAGCTGTTTTTT
TRBJ1-2 | NA | NA | TRBV6-1 | CASSQQRGYGYTF | TGTGCCAGCAGTCAACAACGAGGCTATGGCTACACCTTC
TRBJ1-6 | NA | NA | TRBV7-9 | CASSLVPDSPLHF | TGTGCCAGCAGCTTAGTACCCGATTCACCCCTCCACTTT
TRBJ2-3 | TRBD2 | NA | TRBV24-1 | CATSDLPTSGSGTDTQYF | TGTGCCACCAGTGATTTACCGACTAGCGGGAGCGGGACAGATACGCAGTATTTT
TRBJ2-5 | TRBD1 | NA | TRBV12-5 | CASGLGTGYQETQYF | TGTGCTAGTGGTTTGGGGACAGGGTACCAAGAGACCCAGTACTTC
TRBJ1-6 | NA | many | TRBV28 | CASSYYNSPLHF | TGTGCCAGCAGTTACTATAATTCACCCCTCCACTTT
TRBJ1-3 | TRBD1 | NA | TRBV15 | CATSRDLGGTGNTIYF | TGTGCCACCAGCAGAGACCTAGGGGGCACTGGAAACACCATATATTTT
TRBJ2-3 | TRBD2 | few | TRBV27 | CASSPLAGGEYF | TGTGCCAGCAGTCCCCTAGCGGGGGGGGAGTATTTT
TRBJ1-2 | TRBD1 | NA | TRBV13 | CASSSRGPQILNGYTF | TGTGCCAGCAGCTCCAGGGGGCCCCAGATTTTGAATGGCTACACCTTC
TRBJ2-2 | TRBD2 | NA | TRBV5-1 | CASSGRVIAGGPQFTWNTGELFF | TGCGCCAGCAGCGGAAGAGTAATAGCGGGAGGGCCCCAGTTTACATGGAACACCGGGGAGCTGTTTTTT
TRBJ1-5 | TRBD1 | NA | TRBV28 | CVSSSGTGGGQPQHF | TGTGTCAGCAGTTCGGGGACAGGGGGCGGTCAGCCCCAGCATTTT
TRBJ1-6 | NA | NA | TRBV20-1 | CSAPFGGYNSPLHF | TGCAGTGCCCCCTTTGGGGGTTATAATTCACCCCTCCACTTT
TRBJ2-5 | TRBD2 | NA | TRBV5-4 | CASSLERERETQYF | TGTGCCAGCAGCTTGGAGCGGGAGAGGGAGACCCAGTACTTC
TRBJ2-7 | TRBD2 | NA | TRBV30 | CAQLAGANEQYF | TGTGCCCAGCTAGCGGGAGCTAACGAGCAGTACTTC
TRBJ2-7 | NA | NA | TRBV30 | CAWSGGGFSYEQYF | TGTGCCTGGAGCGGCGGCGGGTTCTCCTACGAGCAGTACTTC
TRBJ2-7 | TRBD1 | NA | TRBV6-1 | CASSRGQGDNEQYF | TGTGCCAGCAGCCGCGGACAGGGCGACAACGAGCAGTACTTC
TRBJ2-1 | TRBD2 | NA | TRBV19 | CASSIRPSGRYNEQFF | TGTGCCAGTAGTATCCGCCCTAGCGGGAGATACAATGAGCAGTTCTTC
TRBJ2-3 | NA | many | TRBV30 | CAWSDGAGLADTQYF | TGTGCCTGGAGTGACGGGGCGGGATTGGCAGATACGCAGTATTTT
TRBJ2-3 | TRBD1 | NA | TRBV7-2 | CASSSRTGSTDTQYF | TGTGCCAGCAGTTCTAGGACAGGTAGCACAGATACGCAGTATTTT
TRBJ2-1 | NA | many | TRBV2 | CASKSESSYNEQFF | TGTGCCAGCAAGTCCGAGTCGTCCTACAATGAGCAGTTCTTC
TRBJ2-2 | NA | NA | TRBV18 | CASSPTVPTNTGELFF | TGTGCCAGCTCACCGACCGTTCCCACAAACACCGGGGAGCTGTTTTTT
TRBJ1-1 | NA | NA | TRBV30 | CAWSGWGNTEAFF | TGTGCCTGGAGCGGGTGGGGAAACACTGAAGCTTTCTTT
TRBJ1-3 | NA | NA | TRBV12-3/TRBV12-4 | CASSLGQFAGNTIYF | TGTGCCAGCAGTTTAGGACAGTTTGCTGGAAACACCATATATTTT
TRBJ2-7 | TRBD2 | many | TRBV11-2 | CASSLVLAGGYEQYF | TGTGCCAGCAGCTTAGTTCTAGCGGGAGGCTACGAGCAGTACTTC
TRBJ2-7 | TRBD2 | NA | TRBV20-1 | CSARDLTSETYEQYF | TGCAGTGCTAGAGATCTAACTAGCGAGACCTACGAGCAGTACTTC
TRBJ2-7 | TRBD1 | many | TRBV11-2 | CASSHPGQGARGSYEQYF | TGTGCCAGCAGCCACCCGGGACAGGGGGCGAGGGGCTCCTACGAGCAGTACTTC
TRBJ2-7 | TRBD2 | many | TRBV11-2 | CASSSRRERYEQYF | TGTGCCAGCAGCTCTAGGCGGGAGCGCTACGAGCAGTACTTC
TRBJ1-4 | NA | many | TRBV15 | CATSRDPQDEKLFF | TGTGCCACCAGCAGAGATCCTCAGGATGAAAAACTGTTTTTT
TRBJ2-5 | TRBD2 | few | TRBV5-1 | CASSSSGSYLETQYF | TGCGCCAGCAGCTCTAGCGGGAGCTACCTAGAGACCCAGTACTTC
TRBJ2-5 | TRBD2 | NA | TRBV6-1 | CASSPRTSVGTQYF | TGTGCCAGCAGTCCCCGGACTAGCGTAGGGACCCAGTACTTC
TRBJ1-1 | NA | many | TRBV9 | CASSPGVDQAAFF | TGTGCCAGCAGCCCCGGTGTCGACCAGGCCGCTTTCTTT
TRBJ2-7 | NA | many | TRBV28 | CASSLVQGSEQYF | TGTGCCAGCAGTTTAGTCCAGGGTAGCGAGCAGTACTTC
TRBJ1-1 | NA | NA | TRBV6-2/TRBV6-3 | CASSYRLGEAMNTEAFF | TGTGCCAGCAGTTACCGACTTGGGGAGGCCATGAACACTGAAGCTTTCTTT
TRBJ1-1 | NA | few | TRBV29-1 | CSVEDRGGEAFF | TGCAGCGTTGAAGATCGGGGCGGTGAAGCTTTCTTT
TRBJ1-3 | NA | NA | TRBV27 | CASSPSTGSGNTIYF | TGTGCCAGCAGTCCCTCTACAGGGTCCGGAAACACCATATATTTT
TRBJ2-7 | TRBD2 | few | TRBV5-1 | CASSLRLAGGPSYEQYF | TGCGCCAGCAGCTTGCGACTAGCGGGAGGGCCGTCTTACGAGCAGTACTTC
TRBJ1-2 | NA | NA | TRBV4-3 | CASSQDGWLRGGYTF | TGCGCCAGCAGCCAAGATGGGTGGTTGAGGGGCGGCTACACCTTC
TRBJ2-3 | TRBD2 | NA | TRBV6-6 | CASSYVAGGIDTQYF | TGTGCCAGCAGTTACGTCGCGGGAGGGATAGATACGCAGTATTTT
TRBJ2-2 | TRBD2 | few | TRBV6-1 | CASSFLGTSGSAGELFF | TGTGCCAGCAGCTTCCTCGGGACTAGCGGGAGTGCCGGGGAGCTGTTTTTT
TRBJ2-7 | NA | many | TRBV7-9 | CASSSLASEQYF | TGTGCCAGCAGCTCTCTAGCGTCCGAGCAGTACTTC
TRBJ2-2 | TRBD2 | NA | TRBV7-3 | CASSASEEVAGDTGELFF | TGTGCCAGCAGCGCCTCTGAGGAGGTAGCGGGAGACACCGGGGAGCTGTTTTTT
TRBJ2-5 | NA | NA | TRBV12-3/TRBV12-4 | CASSLAAGGTQYF | TGTGCCAGCAGTTTAGCGGCCGGGGGGACCCAGTACTTC